The clone carrying this T cell receptor beta chain was seen only a few times. Original handling: Reference gene primer amplification gave estimated nucleated cell counts. The method was immunoSEQ multiplex PCR; TCRdb's version includes in-frame clones alone and lacks a portion of them. D and trimming were read from the DNA, whereas the V and J calls and clone size are those reported in that table. The repertoire holds about 140,000 clones, with about 84% as singletons. V shed 5 bases and J 1 base; nucleotides not matched to a gene: 6. Germline CDR1 SGDLS, CDR2 YYNGEE. This CDR3 contains 15 residues. The sample belongs to a study of blood T cell repertoires in COVID-19. Whole-study context: The United States, Italy and Spain provided the acute and convalescent COVID-19 samples. T cells, B-cell-depleted T cells, or PBMCs provided the cDNA or gDNA that served as material.

The specimen was peripheral blood. The source of this sequence is a human donor in a cohort sampled during active COVID-19. This chain uses TRBV9 with TRBJ2-3; 8 bases are shared with TRBD2. Here the CDR3 DNA reads TGTGCCAGCAGTCATAGCGGGGATCGCACAGATACGCAGTATTTT. Amino acids: CASSHSGDRTDTQYF. Based on the CDR3 plus reference TRBV9 and TRBJ2-3, the full variable domain is DSGVTQTPKHLITATGQRVTLRCSPRSGDLSVYWYQQSLDQGLQFLIQYYNGEERAKGNILERFSAQQFPDLHSELNLSSLELGDSALYFCASSHSGDRTDTQYFGPGTRLTVL.